The clone carrying this T cell receptor beta chain was detected a few times. The antigen remains undetermined. The PCR made use of 60 Vbeta and 13 Jbeta primers. Libraries were prepared by immunoSEQ multiplex PCR; TCRdb keeps only in-frame clonotypes and omits some of them. The sample has approximately 130,000 clones, about three quarters seen once. The source of the sample is a study of cytomegalovirus exposure and HLA in healthy donors. The overall study: Drawn from HLA-typed donors, around 85 million unique TCRs were held in an early data release.

Regarding the study as a whole: Fewer than 20,000 TCR beta sequences were associated with HLA alleles at 0.05 false discovery rate in a later analysis.

The CDR3 length is 12 residues. V lost 4 bases and J 9 bases, leaving 10 bases between the germline ends. Looked up from germline, CDR1 is MNHNS and CDR2 is SASEGT. The TCR comes from a woman aged 55-69 years in good health and CMV-seropositive. V gene TRBV6-1 combines with J gene TRBJ2-1; no firm D call. The sequencing input was PBMCs. The CDR3 nucleotides read TGTGCCAGCAGTGTCGCGGAATTTGAGCAGTTCTTC. It specifies CASSVAEFEQFF.